The present T cell receptor (beta chain) was sequenced within a study of blood T cell repertoires in COVID-19. Data came from immunoSEQ multiplex PCR; TCRdb stores just in-frame clones and leaves some out. The table records 85,000 to 90,000 clones, roughly 82% of them present only once. This clone was seen only once. V lost 1 base, J lost 0 bases, and 13 bases lay in between. CDR1 is KGHSH, CDR2 LQKENI, per germline. This CDR3 has 16 amino acids. Material for sequencing was peripheral blood. The chain is built from TRBV18 and TRBJ2-7, with a weak D call TRBD2 (5 bases). The sequence derives from a human donor in a cohort sampled during active COVID-19. CDR3 residues: CASSPRRQLSSYEQYF. DNA of the CDR3: TGTGCCAGCTCACCACGGAGGCAGTTAAGCTCCTACGAGCAGTACTTC.